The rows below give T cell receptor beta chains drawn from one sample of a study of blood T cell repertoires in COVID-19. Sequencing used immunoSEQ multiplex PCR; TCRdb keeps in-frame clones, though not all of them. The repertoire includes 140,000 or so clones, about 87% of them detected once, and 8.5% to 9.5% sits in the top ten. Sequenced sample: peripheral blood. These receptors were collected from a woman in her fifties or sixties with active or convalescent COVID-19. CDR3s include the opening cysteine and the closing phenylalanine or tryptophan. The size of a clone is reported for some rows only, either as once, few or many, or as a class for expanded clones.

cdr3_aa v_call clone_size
CASSSYRDSYEQYF TRBV13 .
CASSYSKGQYEQYF TRBV6-2/TRBV6-3 .
CASSETGGGKLFF TRBV18 .
CASSAGQGTYSNQPQHF TRBV19 .
CASSHFGLEQYF TRBV7-8 .
CASSYRGGGYTF TRBV6-5 once
CASSLPQGSEAFF TRBV7-9 .
CASSEGQVSYNEQFF TRBV2 .
CASSDREEYTDTQYF TRBV13 .
CASGSAGGGTDTQYF TRBV28 .
CASRTQGSGYTF TRBV12-3/TRBV12-4 few
CASSLVPGRQPQHF TRBV7-8 .
CASSLVSRLTYNEQFF TRBV7-8 .
CAIKPPTQGEQFF TRBV10-3 .
CASSLGQFIMNTEAFF TRBV28 .
CASSGGVGGEQFF TRBV6-4 .
CASSSLGTGYEQYF TRBV5-1 .
CASSQARLGQYF TRBV3-1/TRBV3-2 .
CAWNSRQDGTDTQYF TRBV30 .
CAWSPTAGTNPGELFF TRBV30 once
CASSLNQGSRGTEAFF TRBV11-1 few
CASSSRTGGNEQFF TRBV6-5 .